This T cell receptor beta chain was found in a study of EBV T-cell therapy then PD-1 blockade in nasopharyngeal carcinoma. Using immunoSEQ multiplex PCR, the repertoire was profiled, and TCRdb retains in-frame clones only, with some absent. The table has 25,000 or so clones, about 80% seen once. Treatment reported: AdE1-LMPpoly-expanded autologous EBV-specific T-cell therapy followed by anti-PD-1 nivolumab. This CDR3 is built from 15 residues. Worth noting for this clone: Its antigen is currently unknown.

This specimen was CD8+ T cells from blood, taken at roughly day 61 from a patient whose treatment included autologous EBV-specific T cells and nivolumab. V gene TRBV21-1 combines with J gene TRBJ2-1. TRBV21-1 is shown as a pseudogene. The receptor comes from a man aged 35 to 55 with nasopharyngeal carcinoma. The CDR3 reads CASSRVPSSYNEQFF. CDR3 DNA sequence: TGTGCCAGCAGCAGGGTACCGAGCTCCTACAATGAGCAGTTCTTC.